This TCR beta chain is drawn from a study of cytomegalovirus exposure and HLA in healthy donors. Researchers ran the PCR with 60 Vbeta and 13 Jbeta primers. Using immunoSEQ multiplex PCR, the repertoire was profiled, and TCRdb retains in-frame clones only, with some absent. Here the sample spans some 140,000 clones, nearly 80% being singletons. Sequenced sample: PBMCs. The clonotype comes from a male donor in good health and CMV-seronegative.

The chain's CDR3 is CASSLAQGANEQYF. CDR3 DNA sequence: TGCGCCAGCAGCTTGGCTCAGGGGGCGAACGAGCAGTACTTC. The genes are TRBV5-1 and TRBJ2-7, with 8 bases identical to TRBD1. V gave up 0 bases and J gave up 5 bases; unmatched junction bases: 4. The CDR3 runs to 14 residues. Germline values: CDR1 SGHRS, CDR2 YFSETQ.